This TCR beta chain was sequenced in a study of cytomegalovirus exposure and HLA in healthy donors. As for the study in general: Earlier sequencing of approximately 180 million T cells yielded 95 million to 120 million unique TCR beta sequences. Study results and limitations: A few V segments could not be told apart, such as TRBV6-2 and TRBV6-3, and were left out. Presence/absence analyses rested on an assumption that sequencing depth was roughly uniform across donors. In vitro data verified a few CMV-associated chains as specific for CMV antigens.

Vbeta (60) and Jbeta (13) primers were used in the PCR. Using immunoSEQ multiplex PCR, the repertoire was profiled, and TCRdb retains in-frame clones only, with some absent. The sample holds hundreds of thousands of clones, roughly two thirds seen once. Germline lookup yields CDR1 MNHNS and CDR2 SASEGT. CDR3 length: 13 residues. The V end was cut by 3 bases, the J end by 0 bases, with 6 bases between. On this clone itself: Its antigen is still unknown.

This sequence was found in a female donor in good health and CMV-seronegative. This chain joins TRBV6-1 and TRBJ2-7, with no clear D. The sample taken for sequencing was PBMCs. The DNA of the CDR3 is TGTGCCAGCAGTGACCAAGCCTCCTACGAGCAGTACTTC. Amino acid sequence: CASSDQASYEQYF.